This entry concerns a single TCR beta chain. Its target is unknown. This sample is drawn from a study of cytomegalovirus exposure and HLA in healthy donors. Study-wide background: Counted in an early data release were about 80 million unique TCRs from HLA-typed donors.

J gave up 9 bases and V 4 bases, and 8 bases lay outside the gene matches. The CDR3 covers 14 residues. Per germline, CDR1 MNHNS and CDR2 SASEGT. The PCR ran on 60 Vbeta and 13 Jbeta primers. The repertoire was sequenced with immunoSEQ multiplex PCR; TCRdb's copy has only in-frame clones and lacks some. The sample table includes 53,000 or so clones. Overall study findings and caveats: Most likely, a cluster of highly shared sequence variants arose as a sequencing artifact. A missense variant in DCLRE1C was later tied to TCR beta V- and J-gene trimming.

The receptor's source is a man younger than 35 in good health and CMV-seropositive. Specimen: PBMCs. V and J are TRBV6-1 and TRBJ2-5, with 10 nucleotides matching TRBD1. DNA for the CDR3: TGTGCCAGCAGTGCCGACAGGGGGCCACTACCCCAGTACTTC. Its translation: CASSADRGPLPQYF.